This T cell receptor (beta chain) was obtained from a study of synovial regulatory T cells in juvenile arthritis. Study-level information: Treatments: a few naive, about 6 methotrexate, one methotrexate plus infliximab, one unknown.

Assay: immunoSEQ multiplex PCR; the TCRdb copy retains only in-frame clones and omits some. This sample carries roughly 10,000 clones, with roughly 0.7% going to the ten biggest clones. On this clone itself: Its target is not known.

Germline V CDR1 and CDR2: SGHTA, FQGTGA. The CDR3 has 13 amino acids. Only the protein sequence is given. Patients were aged median approximately 12 years with disease lasting median roughly 7 years. Whole-study results and caveats: CDR3 overlap with synovial Tregs was higher for iaTregs than other blood Tregs.

The sequencing input was Treg cells from blood. The subset here: remaining (HLA-DR-negative) circulating blood Treg cells. The V and J genes are TRBV7-3 and TRBJ2-6. The receptor was isolated from a donor younger than 30 with juvenile idiopathic arthritis. CDR3 sequence reads: CASSLAGANVLTF.